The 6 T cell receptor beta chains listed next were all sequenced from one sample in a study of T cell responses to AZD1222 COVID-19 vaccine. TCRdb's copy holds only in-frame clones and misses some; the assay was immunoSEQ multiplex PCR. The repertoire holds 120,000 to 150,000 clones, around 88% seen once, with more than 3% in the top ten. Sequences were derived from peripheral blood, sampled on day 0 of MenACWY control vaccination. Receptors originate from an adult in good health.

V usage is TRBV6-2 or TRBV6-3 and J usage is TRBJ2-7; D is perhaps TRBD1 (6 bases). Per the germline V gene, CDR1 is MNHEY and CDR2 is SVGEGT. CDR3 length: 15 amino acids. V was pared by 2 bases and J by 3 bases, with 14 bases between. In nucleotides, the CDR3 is TGTGCCAGCAGTTACATCGGAGCACAGGGCTACGAGCAGTACTTC. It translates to CASSYIGAQGYEQYF.

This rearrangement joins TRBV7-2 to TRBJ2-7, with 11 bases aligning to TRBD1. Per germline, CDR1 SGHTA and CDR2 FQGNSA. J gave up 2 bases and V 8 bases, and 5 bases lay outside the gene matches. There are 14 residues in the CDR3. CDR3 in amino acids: CASAGTGGPYEQYF. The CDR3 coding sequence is TGTGCCAGCGCTGGGACAGGGGGTCCCTACGAGCAGTACTTC. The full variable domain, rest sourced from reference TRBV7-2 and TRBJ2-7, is GAGVSQSPSNKVTEKGKDVELRCDPISGHTALYWYRQSLGQGLEFLIYFQGNSAPDKSGLPSDRFSAERTGGSVSTLTIQRTQQEDSAVYLCASAGTGGPYEQYFGPGTRLTVT.

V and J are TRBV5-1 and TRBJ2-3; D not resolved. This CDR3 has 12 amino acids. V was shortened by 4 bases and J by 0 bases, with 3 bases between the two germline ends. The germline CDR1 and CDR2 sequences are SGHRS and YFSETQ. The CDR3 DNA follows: TGCGCCAGCAGCGAGAGCACAGATACGCAGTATTTT. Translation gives CASSESTDTQYF.

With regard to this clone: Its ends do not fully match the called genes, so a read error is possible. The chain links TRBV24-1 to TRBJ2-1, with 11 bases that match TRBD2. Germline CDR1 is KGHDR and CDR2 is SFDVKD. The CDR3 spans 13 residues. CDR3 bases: TGTGCCACCAGTGTGGGTAGCGGGGGGGCAATTGTCTTC. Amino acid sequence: CATSVGSGGAIVF.

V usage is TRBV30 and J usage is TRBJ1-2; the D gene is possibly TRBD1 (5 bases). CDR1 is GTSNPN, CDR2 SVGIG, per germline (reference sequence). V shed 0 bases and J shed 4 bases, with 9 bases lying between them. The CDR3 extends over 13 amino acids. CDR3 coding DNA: TGTGCCTGGAGTGTAGGGGAAGGCTATGGCTACACCTTC. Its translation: CAWSVGEGYGYTF.

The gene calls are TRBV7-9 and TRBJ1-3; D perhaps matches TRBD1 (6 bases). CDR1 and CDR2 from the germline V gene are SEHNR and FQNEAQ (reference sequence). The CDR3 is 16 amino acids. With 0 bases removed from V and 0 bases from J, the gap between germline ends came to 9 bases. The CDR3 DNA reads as TGTGCCAGCAGCTTAGCGCTCAGGGGCTCTGGAAACACCATATATTTT. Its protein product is CASSLALRGSGNTIYF.